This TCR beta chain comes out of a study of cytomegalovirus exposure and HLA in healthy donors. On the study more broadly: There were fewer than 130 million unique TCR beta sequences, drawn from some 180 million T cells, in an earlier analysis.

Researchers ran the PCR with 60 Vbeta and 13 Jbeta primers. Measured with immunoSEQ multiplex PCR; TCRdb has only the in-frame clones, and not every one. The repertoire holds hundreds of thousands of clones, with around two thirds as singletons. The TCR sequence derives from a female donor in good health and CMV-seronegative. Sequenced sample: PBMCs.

The chain's CDR3 is CASVRTSGTTGELFF. CDR3 DNA sequence: TGTGCCAGCGTAAGGACTAGCGGTACGACCGGGGAGCTGTTTTTT. V usage is TRBV2 and J usage is TRBJ2-2; TRBD2 agrees at 10 bases. The J segment lost 5 bases and the V segment lost 8 bases, leaving 8 bases of the junction unmatched. CDR3 size: 15 residues. Per the germline V gene, CDR1 is SNHLY and CDR2 is FYNNEI.